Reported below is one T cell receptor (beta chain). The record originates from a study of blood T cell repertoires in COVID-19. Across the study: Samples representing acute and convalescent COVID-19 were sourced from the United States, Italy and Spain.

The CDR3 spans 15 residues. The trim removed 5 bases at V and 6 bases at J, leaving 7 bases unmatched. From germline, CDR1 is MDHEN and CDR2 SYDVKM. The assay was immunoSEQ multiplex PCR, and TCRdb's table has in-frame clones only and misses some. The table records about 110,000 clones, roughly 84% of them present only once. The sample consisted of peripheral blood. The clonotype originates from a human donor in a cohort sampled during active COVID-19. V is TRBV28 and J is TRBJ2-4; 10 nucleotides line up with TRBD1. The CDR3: CASSRTDRGRNIQYF. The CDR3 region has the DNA TGTGCCAGCAGTAGGACCGACAGGGGGCGAAACATTCAGTACTTC.